A single sample is the source of the 17 T cell receptor beta chains below, sequenced in a study of T-cell memory formation after mild COVID-19. MiXCR, run by TCRdb on the 5' RACE reads, gives a single entry per CDR3 protein. The sample carries about 560,000 distinct CDR3 sequences, less than 25% recorded once. The sequencing input was PBMCs or a T cell subset sorted from them (not recorded which). Receptor source: an adult woman who had mild COVID-19 (a few samples of this study predate the infection). Cell type and time point are not known.

This clonotype has ten or more counts. A read error may produce the germline difference seen at one junction end. The gene calls are TRBV7-6 and TRBJ2-7; D not resolved. The CDR3 consists of 13 residues. CDR1 and CDR2 from the germline V gene are SGHVS and FNYEAQ. DNA for the CDR3: TGTGCCAGCAGCATAGCTGGCAGCTACGAGCAGTACTTC. Its protein is CASSIAGSYEQYF.

The V and J genes are TRBV6-5 and TRBJ2-1; TRBD2 matches 8 bases. This CDR3 is built from 20 residues. Germline lookup yields CDR1 MNHEY and CDR2 SVGAGI. The junction had 16 bases not matched to a gene; V was cut back by 0 bases and J by 3 bases. The CDR3 nucleotides are TGTGCCAGCAGTTACTCGAACTCCTTTCAGGGACTAGAAAGCTACAATGAGCAGTTCTTC. Protein: CASSYSNSFQGLESYNEQFF.

The CDR3 DNA sequence: TGTGCCAGCAGCTGGGGCTGGGACACTGAAGCTTTCTTT. Encoded protein: CASSWGWDTEAFF. This chain links TRBV7-9 with TRBJ1-1; TRBD1 is a possible D gene (5 bases). This CDR3 has 13 amino acids. Germline V gene sequence: CDR1 SEHNR, CDR2 FQNEAQ (reference sequence). V was clipped by 4 bases and J by 3 bases, with 9 bases between them.

The sample holds a few counts of this clonotype. V gene TRBV5-6 combines with J gene TRBJ1-1; D uncertain. Germline-derived CDR1 and CDR2 are SGHDT and YYEEEE. V gave up 2 bases and J gave up 1 base, with 18 bases separating them. The CDR3 has 17 amino acids. The CDR3 DNA sequence: TGTGCCAGCAGCTTCTGGTTGAGGGAGAGCGCGAACACTGAAGCTTTCTTT. This translates into CASSFWLRESANTEAFF.

The chain links TRBV7-9 to TRBJ2-2, with 11 bases matching TRBD2. The germline CDR1 and CDR2 sequences are SEHNR and FQNEAQ (reference sequence). The CDR3 totals 14 residues. J lost 7 bases, V lost 5 bases, and 3 bases had no gene match. This chain's CDR3 is CASSTSGSSGELFF. CDR3 nucleotide sequence: TGTGCCAGCAGCACTAGCGGGAGCAGCGGGGAGCTGTTTTTT.

This chain links TRBV11-3 with TRBJ2-1; no definite D call. Trimming cost V 1 base and J 0 bases, with 19 bases left between them. This CDR3 comprises 19 residues. Germline CDR1 reads SGHNT; CDR2 reads YENEEA. CDR3 protein: CASSLAPSLVLNSYNEQFF. The CDR3 DNA is TGTGCCAGCAGCTTAGCTCCCAGCCTGGTACTTAACTCCTACAATGAGCAGTTCTTC.

The V call is TRBV5-1, the J call TRBJ2-3; D is unclear. V was trimmed by 0 bases and J by 1 base, leaving 12 bases between them. From germline, CDR1 is SGHRS and CDR2 YFSETQ. The CDR3 extends over 16 amino acids. CDR3 region: CASSLAARVGTDTQYF. The CDR3 DNA is TGCGCCAGCAGCTTGGCCGCAAGGGTTGGCACAGATACGCAGTATTTT.

The chain links TRBV10-3 to TRBJ2-7; 11 bases map to TRBD2. CDR3 size: 17 residues. Germline trimming cut 1 base from V and 2 bases from J; bases unmatched to any gene: 7. CDR1 and CDR2 from the germline V gene are ENHRY and SYGVKD. The CDR3 DNA reads as TGTGCCATCAGTGAGTTGGCTAGCGGGAGGAACACCTACGAGCAGTACTTC. This codes for CAISELASGRNTYEQYF.

J is TRBJ2-5 and V is TRBV7-6; 7 nucleotides align to TRBD2. From germline, CDR1 is SGHVS and CDR2 FNYEAQ. This CDR3 comprises 14 residues. V shed 5 bases, J shed 5 bases, and the junction held 8 bases outside the gene matches. The CDR3 nucleotides are TGTGCCAGCAGCCTCAGACTAGCTCGGGAGACCCAGTACTTC. Translation: CASSLRLARETQYF. Variable domain in full (rest from reference TRBV7-6 and TRBJ2-5): GAGVSQSPRYKVTKRGQDVALRCDPISGHVSLYWYRQALGQGPEFLTYFNYEAQQDKSGLPNDRFSAERPEGSISTLTIQRTEQRDSAMYRCASSLRLARETQYFGPGTRLLVL.

The chain uses TRBV28 and TRBJ1-5, with a weak D call TRBD1 (6 bases). Trimming left V 5 bases short and J 3 bases short, with 14 bases between. CDR1 MDHEN and CDR2 SYDVKM come from the germline V gene. The CDR3 consists of 15 residues. The CDR3 DNA reads as TGTGCCAGCAGTGCACCGGGACACCACAATCAGCCCCAGCATTTT. Its translation: CASSAPGHHNQPQHF.

CDR3 DNA sequence: TGTGCCAGCAGTTTAGTTTCAGGGGGCAATGAAGCTTTCTTT. Its protein product is CASSLVSGGNEAFF. This chain uses TRBV12-3 or TRBV12-4 with TRBJ1-1; 8 nucleotides line up with TRBD1. J lost 7 bases, V lost 1 base, and 5 bases had no gene match. The CDR3 is 14 residues long.

The V and J genes are TRBV19 and TRBJ2-7; D might be TRBD1 or TRBD2, each matching 5 bases. Trimming stripped 6 bases from V and 2 bases from J, with 26 bases between. This CDR3 region has 18 residues. The V gene's germline CDR1 is LNHDA and CDR2 SQIVND (reference sequence). CDR3 coding DNA: TGTGCCAGTAGAACGGGCCGATCACGGGACGCCAAAACCTACGAGCAGTACTTC. It encodes CASRTGRSRDAKTYEQYF. The full variable domain, rest sourced from reference TRBV19 and TRBJ2-7, is DGGITQSPKYLFRKEGQNVTLSCEQNLNHDAMYWYRQDPGQGLRLIYYSQIVNDFQKGDIAEGYSVSREKKESFPLTVTSAQKNPTAFYLCASRTGRSRDAKTYEQYFGPGTRLTVT.

The chain recombines TRBV6-5 with TRBJ2-1, with D unresolved. CDR3 length equals 13 residues. V gave up 5 bases and J gave up 6 bases, with 11 bases separating them. Germline-derived CDR1 and CDR2 are MNHEY and SVGAGI. The CDR3: CASSQTIANEQFF. In DNA form, the CDR3 reads TGTGCCAGCAGTCAAACGATAGCCAATGAGCAGTTCTTC.

This clonotype was recorded many times. The V and J genes are TRBV20-1 and TRBJ2-2; D possibly uses TRBD1 or TRBD2 (5 bases each). CDR3 length: 14 amino acids. Germline V gene lookup returns CDR1 DFQATT and CDR2 SNEGSKA (reference sequence). V was trimmed by 0 bases and J by 7 bases, leaving 12 bases between them. The CDR3 protein is CSARDGRENGELFF. The CDR3 nucleotides read TGCAGTGCTAGAGATGGCAGGGAGAACGGGGAGCTGTTTTTT.

This clonotype occurred a few times. V gene TRBV12-3 or TRBV12-4 combines with J gene TRBJ1-1, with 8 positions matching TRBD1. Trimming at V came to 3 bases and at J to 0 bases, leaving 21 bases not matched to a gene. CDR3 length equals 21 residues. CDR3 loop: CASSFSSLGQGRGNMNTEAFF. The CDR3 coding sequence is TGTGCCAGCAGTTTTTCGTCGCTAGGACAGGGACGAGGAAACATGAACACTGAAGCTTTCTTT.

This clonotype was found many times. J is TRBJ2-7 and V is TRBV5-1; D gene unclear. Per germline, CDR1 SGHRS and CDR2 YFSETQ. The CDR3 has 13 amino acids. Trimming removed 0 bases at V and 3 bases at J, with 7 bases between. For the CDR3, the DNA is TGCGCCAGCAGCTTGGATCCCCTCTACGAGCAGTACTTC. Translating gives CASSLDPLYEQYF.

The V and J genes are TRBV30 and TRBJ1-2; weak D call: TRBD1 (5 bases). V lost 0 bases and J lost 3, with 17 bases in between. CDR1 is GTSNPN, CDR2 SVGIG, per germline (reference sequence). This CDR3 region has 16 residues. The CDR3 loop reads CAWSVSPPDSDYGYTF. The CDR3 DNA reads as TGTGCCTGGAGTGTTTCTCCCCCCGACAGCGACTATGGCTACACCTTC.